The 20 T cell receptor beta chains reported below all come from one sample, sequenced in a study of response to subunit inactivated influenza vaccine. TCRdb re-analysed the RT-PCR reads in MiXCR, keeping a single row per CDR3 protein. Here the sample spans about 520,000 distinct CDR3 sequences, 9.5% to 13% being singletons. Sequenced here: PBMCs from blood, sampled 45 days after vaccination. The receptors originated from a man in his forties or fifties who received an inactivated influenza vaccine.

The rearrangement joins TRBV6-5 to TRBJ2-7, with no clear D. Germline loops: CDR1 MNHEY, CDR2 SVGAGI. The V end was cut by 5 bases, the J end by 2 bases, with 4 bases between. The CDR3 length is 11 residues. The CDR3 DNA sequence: TGTGCCAGCAGTGACCCCTACGAGCAGTACTTC. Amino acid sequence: CASSDPYEQYF.

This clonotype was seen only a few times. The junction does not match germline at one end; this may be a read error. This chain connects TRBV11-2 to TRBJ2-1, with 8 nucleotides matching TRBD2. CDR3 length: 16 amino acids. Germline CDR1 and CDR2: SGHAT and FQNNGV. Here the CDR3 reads CASSLDTPSGYSEQFF. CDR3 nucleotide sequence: TGTGCCAGCAGCTTAGATACGCCTAGCGGGTACAGTGAGCAGTTCTTC.

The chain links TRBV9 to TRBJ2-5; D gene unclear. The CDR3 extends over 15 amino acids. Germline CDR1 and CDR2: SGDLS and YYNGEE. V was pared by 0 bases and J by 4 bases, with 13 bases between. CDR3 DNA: TGTGCCAGCAGCGTAGTGGGTTTGGCCCGAGAGACCCAGTACTTC. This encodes CASSVVGLARETQYF.

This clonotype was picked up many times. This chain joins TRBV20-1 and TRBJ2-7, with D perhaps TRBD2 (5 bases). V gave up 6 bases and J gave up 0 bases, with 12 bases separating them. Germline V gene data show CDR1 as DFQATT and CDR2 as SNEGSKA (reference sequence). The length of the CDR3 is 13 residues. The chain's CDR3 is CSAAKGVSYEQYF. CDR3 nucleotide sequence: TGCAGTGCCGCTAAGGGAGTCTCCTACGAGCAGTACTTC.

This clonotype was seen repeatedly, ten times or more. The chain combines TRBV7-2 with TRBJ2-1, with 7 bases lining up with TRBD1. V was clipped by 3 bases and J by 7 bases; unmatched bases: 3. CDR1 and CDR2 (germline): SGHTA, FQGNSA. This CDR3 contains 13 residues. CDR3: CASSFGTVNEQFF. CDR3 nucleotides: TGTGCCAGCAGCTTTGGGACAGTAAATGAGCAGTTCTTC. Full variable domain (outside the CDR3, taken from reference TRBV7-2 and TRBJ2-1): GAGVSQSPSNKVTEKGKDVELRCDPISGHTALYWYRQSLGQGLEFLIYFQGNSAPDKSGLPSDRFSAERTGGSVSTLTIQRTQQEDSAVYLCASSFGTVNEQFFGPGTRLTVL.

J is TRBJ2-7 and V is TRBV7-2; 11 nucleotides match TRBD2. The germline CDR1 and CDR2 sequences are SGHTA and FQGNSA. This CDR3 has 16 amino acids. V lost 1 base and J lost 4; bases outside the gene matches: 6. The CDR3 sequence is CASSLGLAGGAYEQYF. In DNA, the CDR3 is TGTGCCAGCAGCTTAGGGCTAGCGGGGGGAGCGTACGAGCAGTACTTC.

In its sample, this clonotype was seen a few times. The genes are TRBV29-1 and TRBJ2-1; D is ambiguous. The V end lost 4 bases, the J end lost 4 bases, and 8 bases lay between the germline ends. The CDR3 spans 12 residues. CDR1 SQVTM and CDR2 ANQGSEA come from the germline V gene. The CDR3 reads CSVVVGYNEQFF. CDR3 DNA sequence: TGCAGCGTTGTGGTAGGGTACAATGAGCAGTTCTTC.

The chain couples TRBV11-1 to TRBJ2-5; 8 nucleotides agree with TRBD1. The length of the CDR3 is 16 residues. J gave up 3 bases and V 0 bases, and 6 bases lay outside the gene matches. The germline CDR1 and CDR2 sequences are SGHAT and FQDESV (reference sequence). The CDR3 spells CASSLALATGEETQYF. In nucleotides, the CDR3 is TGTGCCAGCAGCTTAGCGCTGGCGACAGGGGAAGAGACCCAGTACTTC. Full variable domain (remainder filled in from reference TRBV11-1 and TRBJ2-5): EAEVAQSPRYKITEKSQAVAFWCDPISGHATLYWYRQILGQGPELLVQFQDESVVDDSQLPKDRFSAERLKGVDSTLKIQPAELGDSAMYLCASSLALATGEETQYFGPGTRLLVL.

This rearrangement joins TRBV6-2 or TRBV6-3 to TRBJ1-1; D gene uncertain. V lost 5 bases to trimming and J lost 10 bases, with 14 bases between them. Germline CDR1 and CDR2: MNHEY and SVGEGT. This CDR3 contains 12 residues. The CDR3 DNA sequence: TGTGCCAGCAGTCCGCAAGACCGGGGAGCTTTCTTT. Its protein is CASSPQDRGAFF.

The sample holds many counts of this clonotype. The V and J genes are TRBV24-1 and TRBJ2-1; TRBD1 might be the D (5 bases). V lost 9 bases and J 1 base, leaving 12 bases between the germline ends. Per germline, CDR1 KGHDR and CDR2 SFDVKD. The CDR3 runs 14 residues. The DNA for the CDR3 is TGTGCCACCGAAGGACAAGGTTCCTACAATGAGCAGTTCTTC. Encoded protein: CATEGQGSYNEQFF.

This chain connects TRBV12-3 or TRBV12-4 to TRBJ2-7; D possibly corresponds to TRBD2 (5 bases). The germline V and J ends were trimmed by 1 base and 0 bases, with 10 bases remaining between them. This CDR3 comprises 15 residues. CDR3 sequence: CASSLGGLRSYEQYF. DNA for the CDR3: TGTGCCAGCAGTTTAGGCGGGTTGCGCTCCTACGAGCAGTACTTC.

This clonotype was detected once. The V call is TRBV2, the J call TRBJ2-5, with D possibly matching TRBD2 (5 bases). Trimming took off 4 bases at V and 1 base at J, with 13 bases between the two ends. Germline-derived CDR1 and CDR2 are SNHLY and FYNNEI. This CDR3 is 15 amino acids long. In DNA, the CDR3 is TGTGCCAGCAGTGGGGTGCGGGCCCCCCAAGAGACCCAGTACTTC. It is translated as CASSGVRAPQETQYF.

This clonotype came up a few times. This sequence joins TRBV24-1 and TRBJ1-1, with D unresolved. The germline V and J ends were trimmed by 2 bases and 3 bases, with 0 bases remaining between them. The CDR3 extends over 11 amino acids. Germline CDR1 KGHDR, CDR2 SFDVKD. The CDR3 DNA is TGTGCCACCAGTGATTACACTGAAGCTTTCTTT. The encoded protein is CATSDYTEAFF.

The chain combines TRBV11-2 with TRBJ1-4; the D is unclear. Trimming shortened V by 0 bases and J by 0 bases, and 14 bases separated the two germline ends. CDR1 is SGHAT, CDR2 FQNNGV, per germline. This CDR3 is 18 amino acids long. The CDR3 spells CASSLDIAWAATNEKLFF. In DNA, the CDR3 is TGTGCCAGCAGCTTAGATATAGCCTGGGCTGCAACTAATGAAAAACTGTTTTTT.

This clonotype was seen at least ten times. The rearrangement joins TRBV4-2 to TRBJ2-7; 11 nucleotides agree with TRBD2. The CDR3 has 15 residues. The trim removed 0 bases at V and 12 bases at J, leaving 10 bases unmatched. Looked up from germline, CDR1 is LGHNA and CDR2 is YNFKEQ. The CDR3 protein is CASSQDLRTSGSWYF. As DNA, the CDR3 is TGTGCCAGCAGCCAAGATCTTCGAACTAGCGGGAGTTGGTACTTC.

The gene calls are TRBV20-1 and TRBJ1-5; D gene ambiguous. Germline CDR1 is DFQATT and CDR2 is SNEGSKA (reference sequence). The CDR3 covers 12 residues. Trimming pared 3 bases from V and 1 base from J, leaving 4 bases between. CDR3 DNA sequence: TGCAGTGCTAGGCAAAGCAATCAGCCCCAGCATTTT. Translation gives CSARQSNQPQHF.

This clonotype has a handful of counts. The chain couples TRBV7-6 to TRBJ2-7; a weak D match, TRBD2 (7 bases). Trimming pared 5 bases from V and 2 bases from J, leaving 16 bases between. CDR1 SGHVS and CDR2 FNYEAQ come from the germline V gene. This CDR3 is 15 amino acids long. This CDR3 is CASSPIGGPAYEQYF. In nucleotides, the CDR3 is TGTGCCAGCAGCCCTATCGGGGGGCCAGCCTACGAGCAGTACTTC.

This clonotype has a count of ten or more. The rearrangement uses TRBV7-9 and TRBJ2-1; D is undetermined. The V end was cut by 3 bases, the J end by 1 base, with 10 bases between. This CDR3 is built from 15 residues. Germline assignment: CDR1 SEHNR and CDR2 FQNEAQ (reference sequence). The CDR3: CASSFGHLSYNEQFF. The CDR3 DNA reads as TGTGCCAGCAGCTTTGGGCACCTATCCTACAATGAGCAGTTCTTC.

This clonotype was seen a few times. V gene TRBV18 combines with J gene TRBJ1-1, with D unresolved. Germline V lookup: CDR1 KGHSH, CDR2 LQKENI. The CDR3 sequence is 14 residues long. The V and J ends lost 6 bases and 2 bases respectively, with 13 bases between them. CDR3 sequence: CASSEASDNTEAFF. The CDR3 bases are TGTGCCAGCTCGGAAGCGTCGGATAACACTGAAGCTTTCTTT.

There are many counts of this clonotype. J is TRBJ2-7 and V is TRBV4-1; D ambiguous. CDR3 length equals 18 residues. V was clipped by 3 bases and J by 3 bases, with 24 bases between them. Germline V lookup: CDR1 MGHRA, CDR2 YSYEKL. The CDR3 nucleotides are TGCGCCAGCAGCCATCCGGAAACCCTCTCGAGACCGATCTACGAGCAGTACTTC. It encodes CASSHPETLSRPIYEQYF.